This entry lists 26 T cell receptor beta chains sequenced from one sample in a study of OX40 agonist ivuxolimab in advanced cancers. Sequencing was performed with immunoSEQ multiplex PCR; in TCRdb, only in-frame clones are kept and a portion is missing. The data show 55,000 to 85,000 clones, with about 90% seen just once and 1.3% held by the top ten. This sample comprised CD4+ or CD8+ T cells sorted from blood, obtained in a trial of the OX40 agonist ivuxolimab. The source is an adult with an advanced solid tumor such as melanoma, head and neck, liver or kidney cancer.

The V call is TRBV6-4, the J call TRBJ1-1, with 9 positions matching TRBD1. V shed 6 bases and J 10 bases; nucleotides not matched to a gene: 6. The CDR3 runs 12 residues. Looked up from germline, CDR1 is MRHNA and CDR2 is SNTAGT. The chain's CDR3 is CASRATGGLAFF. Here the CDR3 DNA reads TGTGCCAGCAGAGCGACAGGGGGTTTAGCTTTCTTT.

The V gene is TRBV16, the J gene TRBJ1-3, with a possible D match to TRBD1 (6 bases). The germline V gene has CDR1 KGHSY and CDR2 FQNENV. The ends were cut back, 4 bases at V and 3 bases at J, with 19 bases in the middle. The CDR3 has 17 residues. CDR3 in amino acids: CASSPYGQRASGNTIYF. The CDR3 nucleotides read TGTGCCAGCAGCCCCTACGGACAGCGGGCCAGTGGAAACACCATATATTTT. The full variable domain, completed using reference TRBV16 and TRBJ1-3, is GEEVAQTPKHLVRGEGQKAKLYCAPIKGHSYVFWYQQVLKNEFKFLISFQNENVFDETGMPKERFSAKCLPNSPCSLEIQATKLEDSAVYFCASSPYGQRASGNTIYFGEGSWLTVV.

The rearrangement uses TRBV5-1 and TRBJ2-3; D remains unclear. Trimming took off 1 base at V and 6 bases at J, with 18 bases between the two ends. CDR1 is SGHRS and CDR2 is YFSETQ in the germline V gene. This CDR3 has 16 residues. The DNA of the CDR3 is TGCGCCAGCAGCTTGCCCATTTCCCAAAGCGCGGATACGCAGTATTTT. It specifies CASSLPISQSADTQYF.

The chain uses TRBV28 and TRBJ2-6; no reliable D call. V was clipped by 5 bases and J by 0 bases, with 5 bases between them. The CDR3 covers 14 residues. Germline V gives CDR1 MDHEN, CDR2 SYDVKM. CDR3: CASSLSSGANVLTF. CDR3 sequence (DNA): TGTGCCAGCAGTCTAAGCTCTGGGGCCAACGTCCTGACTTTC.

The chain recombines TRBV30 with TRBJ2-7; D gene uncertain. This CDR3 spans 13 amino acids. V was pared by 4 bases and J by 6 bases, with 16 bases between. The germline V gene encodes CDR1 GTSNPN and CDR2 SVGIG (reference sequence). As DNA, the CDR3 is TGTGCCTGGACCTATGCGCCCCTCAGCGAGCAGTACTTC. Protein: CAWTYAPLSEQYF.

This clone was detected once. The CDR3 DNA sequence: TGTGCCAGCAGTGGAATCCGACAGGGGTCCTACAATGAGCAGTTCTTC. Translating it yields CASSGIRQGSYNEQFF. This chain joins TRBV7-9 and TRBJ2-1, with TRBD1 identical over 8 bases. In germline, CDR1 is SEHNR, CDR2 FQNEAQ (reference sequence). V shed 6 bases, J shed 1 base, and the junction held 8 bases outside the gene matches. The CDR3 has 16 amino acids. The complete variable domain, with remaining parts taken from reference TRBV7-9 and TRBJ2-1, reads DTGVSQNPRHKITKRGQNVTFRCDPISEHNRLYWYRQTLGQGPEFLTYFQNEAQLEKSRLLSDRFSAERPKGSFSTLEIQRTEQGDSAMYLCASSGIRQGSYNEQFFGPGTRLTVL.

The genes are TRBV7-2 and TRBJ2-5; 10 nucleotides align to TRBD2. Germline trimming cut 2 bases from V and 8 bases from J; bases unmatched to any gene: 11. Germline assignment: CDR1 SGHTA and CDR2 FQGNSA. The CDR3 consists of 16 residues. CDR3 sequence: CASSLMSGGGLVTQYF. The CDR3 coding sequence is TGTGCCAGCAGCTTAATGAGCGGGGGGGGCCTAGTTACCCAGTACTTC.

V usage is TRBV7-3 and J usage is TRBJ2-7; 10 bases match TRBD1. The junction had 11 bases not matched to a gene; V was cut back by 1 base and J by 8 bases. This CDR3 is 16 amino acids long. The germline CDR1 and CDR2 sequences are SGHTA and FQGTGA. CDR3 in amino acids: CASSLRAGTGVGKQYF. CDR3 DNA: TGTGCCAGCAGCTTAAGGGCTGGGACAGGGGTCGGAAAGCAGTACTTC.

J is TRBJ1-5 and V is TRBV14, with 9 nucleotides matching TRBD1. CDR1 is SGHDN and CDR2 is FVKESK in the germline V gene. The CDR3 loop spans 16 amino acids. Losses at the gene ends were 2 bases for V and 6 bases for J; bases not matched to a gene: 8. The CDR3 DNA sequence: TGTGCCAGCAGCCAACCTATTGGGACAGGGTGTCAGCCCCAGCATTTT. As protein: CASSQPIGTGCQPQHF.

This chain joins TRBV7-2 and TRBJ2-5; 7 nucleotides line up with TRBD1. The J call is doubtful: the DNA matches TRBJ2-7 better. In germline, CDR1 is SGHTA, CDR2 FQGNSA. This CDR3 contains 14 residues. The CDR3 loop is CASSLQGPAYEQYF. The CDR3 nucleotides are TGTGCCAGCAGCCTACAGGGGCCTGCTTACGAGCAGTACTTC.

The rearrangement links TRBV18 to TRBJ2-5; 11 bases are shared with TRBD2. The CDR3 is made up of 15 amino acids. CDR1 is KGHSH and CDR2 is LQKENI in the germline V gene. J gave up 3 bases and V 0 bases, and 0 bases lay outside the gene matches. The DNA for the CDR3 is TGTGCCAGCTCACCACCGACTAGCGGGAAAGAGACCCAGTACTTC. It encodes CASSPPTSGKETQYF.

This sequence joins TRBV9 and TRBJ2-1; 10 nucleotides agree with TRBD2. The junction had 5 bases not matched to a gene; V was cut back by 4 bases and J by 4 bases. The length of the CDR3 is 15 residues. The V gene's germline CDR1 is SGDLS and CDR2 YYNGEE. DNA of the CDR3: TGTGCCAGCAGCCTTGGGACTAGCGAGTACAATGAGCAGTTCTTC. It yields the protein CASSLGTSEYNEQFF.

The J gene is TRBJ1-1, the V gene TRBV2, with a weak D call TRBD1 (6 bases). Trimming cost V 7 bases and J 5 bases, with 20 bases left between them. CDR3 length: 15 amino acids. Germline V gives CDR1 SNHLY, CDR2 FYNNEI. In DNA, the CDR3 is TGTGCCAGCAATAGACCGACGGGAGGGGGGACTGAAGCTTTCTTT. Its translation: CASNRPTGGGTEAFF. Looking up the rest from reference TRBV2 and TRBJ1-1 gives the full variable domain: EPEVTQTPSHQVTQMGQEVILRCVPISNHLYFYWYRQILGQKVEFLVSFYNNEISEKSEIFDDQFSVERPDGSNFTLKIRSTKLEDSAMYFCASNRPTGGGTEAFFGQGTRLTVV.

The J gene is TRBJ2-2, the V gene TRBV5-1, with 7 bases that match TRBD1. CDR1 and CDR2 from the germline V gene are SGHRS and YFSETQ. This CDR3 has 14 amino acids. V shed 3 bases and J 4 bases; nucleotides not matched to a gene: 3. The CDR3 bases are TGCGCCAGCAGCTGGACAGGCCCCACCGGGGAGCTGTTTTTT. It codes for CASSWTGPTGELFF.

The genes are TRBV4-3 and TRBJ2-3; weak D call: TRBD1 (6 bases). This CDR3 contains 17 residues. Germline-derived CDR1 and CDR2 are LGHNA and YSLEER. V was pared by 0 bases and J by 2 bases, with 15 bases between. As DNA, the CDR3 is TGCGCCAGCAGCCAAGATACAGGGCGGCCCTTCACAGATACGCAGTATTTT. Its protein is CASSQDTGRPFTDTQYF.

The chain couples TRBV5-8 to TRBJ1-5; 7 bases are a match to TRBD1. V gave up 2 bases and J gave up 2 bases; unmatched junction bases: 4. Per the germline V gene, CDR1 is SGHTS and CDR2 is YDEGEE. This CDR3 has 15 residues. The CDR3 spells CASSFSGGGNQPQHF. Here the CDR3 DNA reads TGTGCCAGCAGCTTTTCAGGGGGAGGCAATCAGCCCCAGCATTTT.

The rearrangement links TRBV18 to TRBJ1-1; 7 positions agree with TRBD1. Germline V gene sequence: CDR1 KGHSH, CDR2 LQKENI. The CDR3 totals 13 residues. V shed 3 bases and J 6 bases; nucleotides not matched to a gene: 4. CDR3 coding DNA: TGTGCCAGCTCACCCGACAGGGATGCTGAAGCTTTCTTT. Its translation: CASSPDRDAEAFF.

This clone appeared once. The chain is built from TRBV9 and TRBJ2-1; 13 bases line up with TRBD2. V dropped 4 bases and J dropped 8; count of bases not matched to a gene: 9. This CDR3 comprises 16 residues. Germline assignment: CDR1 SGDLS and CDR2 YYNGEE. CDR3 region: CASSPGLAGVRDEQFF. The CDR3 region has the DNA TGTGCCAGCAGCCCCGGACTAGCGGGAGTTCGAGATGAGCAGTTCTTC.

The chain employs TRBV11-3 and TRBJ2-3; a weak D match, TRBD1 (7 bases). The germline gives CDR1 SGHNT, CDR2 YENEEA. The germline V and J ends were trimmed by 1 base and 4 bases, with 15 bases remaining between them. This CDR3 contains 16 residues. This CDR3 reads CASSLGGTADSDTQYF. CDR3 DNA sequence: TGTGCCAGCAGCTTAGGCGGGACAGCGGATTCAGATACGCAGTATTTT.

J is TRBJ2-3 and V is TRBV19, with D possibly matching TRBD2 (6 bases). Looked up from germline, CDR1 is LNHDA and CDR2 is SQIVND (reference sequence). V lost 5 bases and J lost 9, with 18 bases in between. The CDR3 contains 14 residues. The CDR3 coding sequence is TGTGCCAGTAGTGGGAGGCAGGGAGGTGAAACGCAGTATTTT. It yields the protein CASSGRQGGETQYF. The full variable domain, in which reference TRBV19 and TRBJ2-3 provide the parts outside the CDR3, is DGGITQSPKYLFRKEGQNVTLSCEQNLNHDAMYWYRQDPGQGLRLIYYSQIVNDFQKGDIAEGYSVSREKKESFPLTVTSAQKNPTAFYLCASSGRQGGETQYFGPGTRLTVL.

The V gene is TRBV9, the J gene TRBJ1-5; 8 bases agree with TRBD1. The ends lost 4 bases at V and 0 bases at J; junction bases unmatched: 3. The CDR3 runs to 15 residues. Germline CDR1 SGDLS, CDR2 YYNGEE. CDR3 protein: CASSPGTGSNQPQHF. CDR3 bases: TGTGCCAGCAGCCCCGGGACAGGTAGCAATCAGCCCCAGCATTTT.

V and J are TRBV7-2 and TRBJ2-5; TRBD2 matches 15 bases. Unmatched junction bases numbered 9, after V lost 5 bases and J lost 5 bases. Germline V gene sequence: CDR1 SGHTA, CDR2 FQGNSA. The CDR3 covers 17 residues. As DNA, the CDR3 is TGTGCCAGCAGCACCTGGACTAGCGGGAGGGCGGGGGAGACCCAGTACTTC. This gives the protein CASSTWTSGRAGETQYF.

Concerning this clone: Other DNA sequences from this sample encode an identical CDR3 as well. The rearrangement links TRBV6-5 to TRBJ1-4; no reliable D call. Germline lookup yields CDR1 MNHEY and CDR2 SVGAGI. Trimming took 0 bases from V and 8 from J, leaving 13 bases between them. The CDR3 extends over 15 amino acids. The CDR3 DNA is TGTGCCAGCAGTTACTCCAGAGGTAGAAGGGAAAAACTGTTTTTT. Translation gives CASSYSRGRREKLFF.

The chain joins TRBV6-5 to TRBJ1-1; 10 bases line up with TRBD1. Germline V lookup: CDR1 MNHEY, CDR2 SVGAGI. The CDR3 runs to 14 residues. J was trimmed by 0 bases and V by 10 bases; bases with no gene match: 5. The CDR3 DNA reads TGTGCCACTCGGGACAGGGGCATGAACACTGAAGCTTTCTTT. Its translation is CATRDRGMNTEAFF.

The J gene is TRBJ1-2, the V gene TRBV28; 7 positions match TRBD1. The CDR3 runs to 13 residues. The junction had 9 bases not matched to a gene; V was cut back by 3 bases and J by 11 bases. Per germline, CDR1 MDHEN and CDR2 SYDVKM. CDR3 sequence reads: CASSFFRQGIYTF. The CDR3 region has the DNA TGTGCCAGCAGTTTTTTCAGACAGGGTATTTACACCTTC.

The chain links TRBV7-6 to TRBJ2-2, with D possibly being TRBD1 or TRBD2 (5 bases each). This CDR3 has 15 amino acids. V dropped 6 bases and J dropped 5 bases, with 16 bases sitting between them. CDR1 and CDR2 (germline): SGHVS, FNYEAQ. This CDR3 is CASSSGQIRTGELFF. The CDR3 DNA is TGTGCCAGCAGTTCGGGGCAAATCAGAACCGGGGAGCTGTTTTTT. Together with reference TRBV7-6 and TRBJ2-2, the CDR3 gives the full variable domain: GAGVSQSPRYKVTKRGQDVALRCDPISGHVSLYWYRQALGQGPEFLTYFNYEAQQDKSGLPNDRFSAERPEGSISTLTIQRTEQRDSAMYRCASSSGQIRTGELFFGEGSRLTVL.